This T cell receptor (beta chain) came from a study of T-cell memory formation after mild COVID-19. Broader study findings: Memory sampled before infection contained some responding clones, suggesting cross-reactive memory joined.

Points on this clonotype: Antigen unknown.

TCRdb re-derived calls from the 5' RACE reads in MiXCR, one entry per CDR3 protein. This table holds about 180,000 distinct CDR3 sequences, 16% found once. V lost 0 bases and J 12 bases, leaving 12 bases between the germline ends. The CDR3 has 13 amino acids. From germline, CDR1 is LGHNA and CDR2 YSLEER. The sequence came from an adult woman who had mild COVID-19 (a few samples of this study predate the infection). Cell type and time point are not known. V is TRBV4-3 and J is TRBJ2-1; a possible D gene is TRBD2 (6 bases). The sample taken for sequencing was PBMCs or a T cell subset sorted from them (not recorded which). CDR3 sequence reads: CASSQEHPGVQFF. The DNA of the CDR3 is TGCGCCAGCAGCCAAGAGCATCCGGGAGTGCAGTTCTTC.